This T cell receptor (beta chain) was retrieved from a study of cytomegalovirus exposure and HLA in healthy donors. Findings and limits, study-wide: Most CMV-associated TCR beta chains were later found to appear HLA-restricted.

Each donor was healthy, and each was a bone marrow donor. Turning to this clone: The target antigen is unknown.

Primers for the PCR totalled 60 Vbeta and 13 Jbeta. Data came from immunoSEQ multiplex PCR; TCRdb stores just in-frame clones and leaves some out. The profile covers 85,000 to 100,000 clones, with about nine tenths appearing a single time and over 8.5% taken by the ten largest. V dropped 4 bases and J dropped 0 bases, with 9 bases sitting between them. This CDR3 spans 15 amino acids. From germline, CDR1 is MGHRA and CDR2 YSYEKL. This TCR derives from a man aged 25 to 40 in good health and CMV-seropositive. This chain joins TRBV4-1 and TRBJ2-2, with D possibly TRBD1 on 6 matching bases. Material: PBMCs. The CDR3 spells CASSPGQSNTGELFF. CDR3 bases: TGCGCCAGCAGCCCTGGACAGTCGAACACCGGGGAGCTGTTTTTT.